These 25 T cell receptor beta chains came from one sample sequenced in a study of T cell changes during pregnancy in multiple sclerosis. The assay was immunoSEQ multiplex PCR, and TCRdb's table has in-frame clones only and misses some. The repertoire holds under 50,000 clones, with approximately 93% as singletons. The sample here was CD8+ T cells from peripheral blood mononuclear cells, taken in the third trimester of pregnancy. The receptor source for this set is a female donor with multiple sclerosis, enrolled in a pregnancy study.

The chain recombines TRBV6-4 with TRBJ1-6, with TRBD1 matching over 9 bases. The CDR3 has 13 residues. The germline V gene has CDR1 MRHNA and CDR2 SNTAGT. V gave up 8 bases and J gave up 7 bases; unmatched junction bases: 3. The CDR3 DNA reads as TGTGCCAGCCGGGACAGGGAGAATTCACCCCTCCACTTT. Its protein is CASRDRENSPLHF.

The gene calls are TRBV5-6 and TRBJ1-1; D possibly corresponds to TRBD1 (6 bases). CDR1 is SGHDT and CDR2 is YYEEEE in the germline V gene. V was pared by 0 bases and J by 6 bases, with 9 bases between. This CDR3 contains 13 residues. The CDR3 is CASSLGTAPEAFF. The CDR3 DNA reads TGTGCCAGCAGCTTGGGGACAGCCCCTGAAGCTTTCTTT.

The chain uses TRBV5-6 and TRBJ2-2, with 8 positions matching TRBD1. Germline CDR1 reads SGHDT; CDR2 reads YYEEEE. The CDR3 consists of 15 residues. V gave up 5 bases and J gave up 3 bases; unmatched junction bases: 6. CDR3 residues: CASRSGTGDTGELFF. CDR3 sequence (DNA): TGTGCCAGCAGGTCCGGGACAGGCGACACCGGGGAGCTGTTTTTT.

The chain recombines TRBV5-6 with TRBJ2-7; D perhaps matches TRBD2 (5 bases). The germline V gene has CDR1 SGHDT and CDR2 YYEEEE. V lost 3 bases and J 9 bases, leaving 10 bases between the germline ends. CDR3 length equals 11 residues. The CDR3 nucleotides read TGTGCCAGCAGCTATGGAGGAAGGCAGTACTTC. It translates to CASSYGGRQYF.

V gene TRBV6-5 combines with J gene TRBJ1-1; 7 positions match TRBD1. The CDR3 sequence is 14 residues long. V lost 2 bases to trimming and J lost 5 bases; unmatched junction nucleotides: 5. Germline V gene data show CDR1 as MNHEY and CDR2 as SVGAGI. DNA for the CDR3: TGTGCCAGCAGTTACGTGACAGGGTGGACTGAAGCTTTCTTT. Residues: CASSYVTGWTEAFF.

The chain carries TRBV27 and TRBJ2-6; D call uncertain. Germline V gene data show CDR1 as MNHEY and CDR2 as SMNVEV (reference sequence). Trimming pared 4 bases from V and 0 bases from J, leaving 7 bases between. The CDR3 covers 15 residues. In DNA form, the CDR3 reads TGTGCCAGCAGTTCTATGATCTCTGGGGCCAACGTCCTGACTTTC. This translates into CASSSMISGANVLTF.

The chain employs TRBV5-6 and TRBJ1-2; 8 nucleotides line up with TRBD1. The length of the CDR3 is 14 residues. V was clipped by 2 bases and J by 4 bases; unmatched bases: 4. CDR1 is SGHDT and CDR2 is YYEEEE in the germline V gene. This CDR3 reads CASSFGQGSYGYTF. CDR3 DNA: TGTGCCAGCAGCTTCGGACAGGGCTCCTATGGCTACACCTTC.

This clone was recorded only once. J is TRBJ2-3 and V is TRBV4-2; D is undetermined. Trimming shortened V by 2 bases and J by 2 bases, and 8 bases separated the two germline ends. CDR3 length equals 14 residues. CDR1 is LGHNA, CDR2 YNFKEQ, per germline. The CDR3 region is CASSQSSLTDTQYF. The CDR3, as DNA: TGTGCCAGCAGCCAATCTTCTCTCACAGATACGCAGTATTTT.

CDR3 residues: CASSFVEGYTF. CDR3 nucleotide sequence: TGTGCCAGCAGCTTTGTTGAGGGCTACACCTTC. The chain uses TRBV7-9 and TRBJ1-2, with D unresolved. CDR3 length equals 11 residues. Trimming left V 3 bases short and J 8 bases short, with 7 bases between. Per the germline V gene, CDR1 is SEHNR and CDR2 is FQNEAQ (reference sequence).

By share of the sample, this clone is medium-sized. The V gene is TRBV6-5, the J gene TRBJ1-2; 7 bases line up with TRBD1. The CDR3 totals 15 residues. Trimming removed 8 bases from V and 2 bases from J; junction bases left unmatched: 11. Germline V gives CDR1 MNHEY, CDR2 SVGAGI. The CDR3 nucleotides are TGTGCCAGCGGACTGAGGGGGCCTGCCAACTATGGCTACACCTTC. It is translated as CASGLRGPANYGYTF.

This CDR3 is CASQGEGLGELFF. The CDR3 DNA is TGTGCCAGCCAGGGGGAAGGGCTCGGGGAGCTGTTTTTT. This chain joins TRBV2 and TRBJ2-2; 7 bases fit TRBD1. The V and J ends lost 8 bases and 7 bases, in that order; junction bases with no gene match: 7. The CDR3 has 13 amino acids. Germline assignment: CDR1 SNHLY and CDR2 FYNNEI.

The genes are TRBV19 and TRBJ2-2, with no clear D. Trimming left V 5 bases short and J 5 bases short, with 9 bases between. This CDR3 contains 13 residues. Germline V gene lookup returns CDR1 LNHDA and CDR2 SQIVND (reference sequence). The CDR3 loop reads CASSGAATGELFF. The DNA of the CDR3 is TGTGCCAGTAGTGGCGCGGCAACCGGGGAGCTGTTTTTT.

This clone was recorded only once. This chain connects TRBV7-8 to TRBJ2-1; a weak D match, TRBD2 (5 bases). CDR3 size: 12 residues. The V gene's germline CDR1 is SGHVS and CDR2 FQNEAQ. The V and J ends lost 6 bases and 8 bases respectively, with 11 bases between them. CDR3 amino acids: CASRVGVDEQFF. The CDR3 bases are TGTGCCAGCAGGGTCGGGGTGGATGAGCAGTTCTTC.

V is TRBV9 and J is TRBJ1-2; D is ambiguous. The V end was cut by 0 bases, the J end by 2 bases, with 8 bases between. This CDR3 has 14 amino acids. Looked up from germline, CDR1 is SGDLS and CDR2 is YYNGEE. CDR3 protein: CASSVGTGNYGYTF. The CDR3 region has the DNA TGTGCCAGCAGCGTAGGAACGGGGAACTATGGCTACACCTTC.

The chain recombines TRBV4-1 with TRBJ2-3; a possible D gene is TRBD1 (6 bases). Trimming shortened V by 4 bases and J by 9 bases, and 17 bases separated the two germline ends. The CDR3 totals 14 residues. Germline loops: CDR1 MGHRA, CDR2 YSYEKL. The CDR3 region is CASSPIGGDGTQYF. DNA of the CDR3: TGCGCCAGCAGCCCGATAGGGGGAGACGGGACGCAGTATTTT.

This clone was seen a single time. V usage is TRBV29-1 and J usage is TRBJ2-7; D might be TRBD2 (5 bases). Germline values: CDR1 SQVTM, CDR2 ANQGSEA. This CDR3 has 13 residues. V was cut by 2 bases and J by 2 bases, with 10 bases left in between. CDR3 DNA sequence: TGCAGCGTTGAAAATCCGGGAACCTACGAGCAGTACTTC. Translation gives CSVENPGTYEQYF.

This rearrangement joins TRBV9 to TRBJ2-2, with a possible D match to TRBD2 (5 bases). The CDR3 covers 14 residues. V was pared by 4 bases and J by 6 bases, with 13 bases between. Germline CDR1 reads SGDLS; CDR2 reads YYNGEE. CDR3 protein: CASSPAGGSGELFF. CDR3 nucleotide sequence: TGTGCCAGCAGCCCGGCCGGAGGCTCCGGGGAGCTGTTTTTT. Drawing the rest from reference TRBV9 and TRBJ2-2, the complete variable domain is DSGVTQTPKHLITATGQRVTLRCSPRSGDLSVYWYQQSLDQGLQFLIQYYNGEERAKGNILERFSAQQFPDLHSELNLSSLELGDSALYFCASSPAGGSGELFFGEGSRLTVL.

This chain links TRBV15 with TRBJ1-5; the D gene is possibly TRBD1 (6 bases). The CDR3 runs to 13 residues. The V gene lost 6 bases and the J gene lost 6 bases, with 12 bases spanning the gap. Germline V lookup: CDR1 LNHNV, CDR2 YYDKDF (reference sequence). The DNA of the CDR3 is TGTGCCACCAGGCAGGGGTCTGGTCAGCCCCAGCATTTT. Its translation is CATRQGSGQPQHF.

This chain connects TRBV25-1 to TRBJ1-6; D call uncertain. The V end lost 7 bases, the J end lost 7 bases, and 11 bases lay between the germline ends. The germline gives CDR1 MGHDK, CDR2 SYGVNS. The CDR3 contains 13 residues. The CDR3 DNA follows: TGTGCCAGCACCGGGGAAGGCAATTCACCCCTCCACTTT. Translated, it gives CASTGEGNSPLHF.

This chain joins TRBV14 and TRBJ2-1, with D hard to call. From germline, CDR1 is SGHDN and CDR2 FVKESK. V was trimmed by 2 bases and J by 4 bases, leaving 3 bases between them. This CDR3 spans 12 amino acids. DNA of the CDR3: TGTGCCAGCAGCCAACGGTACAATGAGCAGTTCTTC. It yields the protein CASSQRYNEQFF.

Only one count was recorded for this clone. The rearrangement links TRBV2 to TRBJ2-2, with 7 bases identical to TRBD1. V was pared by 11 bases and J by 0 bases, with 9 bases of the junction left unmatched. Germline-derived CDR1 and CDR2 are SNHLY and FYNNEI. This CDR3 region has 15 residues. The chain's CDR3 is CASRKTGTNTGELFF. The CDR3 DNA is TGTGCCTCCCGTAAGACAGGGACGAACACCGGGGAGCTGTTTTTT.

The rearrangement joins TRBV6-1 to TRBJ2-7; TRBD2 matches at 9 bases. V shed 6 bases, J shed 7 bases, and the junction held 10 bases outside the gene matches. Germline V CDR1 and CDR2: MNHNS, SASEGT. This CDR3 contains 14 residues. As DNA, the CDR3 is TGTGCCAGCAGCCCTAGCGGGGAGTACGGGGAGCAGTACTTC. Translating gives CASSPSGEYGEQYF.

This clone is a singleton in its sample. This rearrangement joins TRBV30 to TRBJ1-1, with TRBD1 matching 9 bases. The length of the CDR3 is 12 residues. Looked up from germline, CDR1 is GTSNPN and CDR2 is SVGIG (reference sequence). V lost 5 bases to trimming and J lost 4 bases; unmatched junction nucleotides: 2. CDR3 sequence (DNA): TGTGCCTGGTTGACAGGGGGCACTGAAGCTTTCTTT. Translated: CAWLTGGTEAFF.

The CDR3: CASSLAGEAFF. Here the CDR3 DNA reads TGTGCCAGCAGCTTGGCCGGTGAAGCTTTCTTT. This chain connects TRBV5-6 to TRBJ1-1; no clear D gene. This CDR3 contains 11 residues. V gave up 0 bases and J gave up 7 bases, with 4 bases separating them. Germline CDR1 reads SGHDT; CDR2 reads YYEEEE. Complete variable domain (other parts from reference TRBV5-6 and TRBJ1-1): DAGVTQSPTHLIKTRGQQVTLRCSPKSGHDTVSWYQQALGQGPQFIFQYYEEEERQRGNFPDRFSGHQFPNYSSELNVNALLLGDSALYLCASSLAGEAFFGQGTRLTVV.

This clone rates as medium-sized. The CDR3 loop reads CASSLLSGNTGELFF. The DNA of the CDR3 is TGTGCCAGCAGTCTACTTAGCGGGAACACCGGGGAGCTGTTTTTT. The V call is TRBV27, the J call TRBJ2-2; a possible D gene is TRBD2 (6 bases). Between the trimmed V and J ends, which lost 5 bases and 1 base, there was a span of 11 bases. This CDR3 comprises 15 residues. Germline CDR1 MNHEY, CDR2 SMNVEV (reference sequence).